This T cell receptor beta chain was documented in a study of blood T cell repertoires in COVID-19. Background on the study: Samples taken during acute and convalescent COVID-19 were collected in the United States, Italy and Spain. Nucleic acid was either cDNA or gDNA, and it came from T cells, B-cell-depleted T cells, or PBMCs.

The length of the CDR3 is 16 residues. Germline values: CDR1 MDHEN, CDR2 SYDVKM. The germline V and J ends were trimmed by 6 bases and 0 bases, with 14 bases remaining between them. TCRdb's copy holds only in-frame clones and misses some; the assay was immunoSEQ multiplex PCR. The sample has 50,000 to 65,000 clones, about 83% seen once; the top ten hold 4.7%. Sequences were obtained from peripheral blood. This chain links TRBV28 with TRBJ2-2; tentatively, D is TRBD1 or TRBD2 (5 bases each). The receptor's source is a man aged 40-55 years with active COVID-19. This CDR3 is CASSLASRANTGELFF. The DNA of the CDR3 is TGTGCCAGCAGCTTAGCGTCCAGGGCGAACACCGGGGAGCTGTTTTTT.